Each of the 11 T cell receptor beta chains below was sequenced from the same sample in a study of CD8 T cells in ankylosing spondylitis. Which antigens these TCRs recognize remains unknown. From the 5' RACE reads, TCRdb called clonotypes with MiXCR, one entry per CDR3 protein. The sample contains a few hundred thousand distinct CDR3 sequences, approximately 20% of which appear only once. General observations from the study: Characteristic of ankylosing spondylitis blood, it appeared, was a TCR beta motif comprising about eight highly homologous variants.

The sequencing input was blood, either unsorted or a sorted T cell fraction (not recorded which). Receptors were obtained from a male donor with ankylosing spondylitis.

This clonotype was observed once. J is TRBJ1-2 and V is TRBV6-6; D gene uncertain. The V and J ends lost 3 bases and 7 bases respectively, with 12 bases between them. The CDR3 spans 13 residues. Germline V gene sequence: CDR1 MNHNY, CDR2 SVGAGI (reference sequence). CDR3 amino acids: CASSYWVVGGYTF. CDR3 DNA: TGTGCCAGCAGTTATTGGGTCGTGGGTGGCTACACCTTC.

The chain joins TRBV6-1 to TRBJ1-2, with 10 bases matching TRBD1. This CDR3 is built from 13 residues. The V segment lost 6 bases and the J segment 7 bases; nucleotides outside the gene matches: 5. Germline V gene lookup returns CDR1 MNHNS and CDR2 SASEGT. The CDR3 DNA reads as TGTGCCAGCAGCAGGACAGGGGGAGGTGGCTACACCTTC. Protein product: CASSRTGGGGYTF.

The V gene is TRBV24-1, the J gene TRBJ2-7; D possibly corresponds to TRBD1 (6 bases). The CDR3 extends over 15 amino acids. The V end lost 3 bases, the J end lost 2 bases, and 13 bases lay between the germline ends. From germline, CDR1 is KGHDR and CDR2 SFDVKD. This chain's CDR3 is CATSDTGTATYEQYF. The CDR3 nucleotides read TGTGCCACCAGTGATACAGGGACGGCGACCTACGAGCAGTACTTC.

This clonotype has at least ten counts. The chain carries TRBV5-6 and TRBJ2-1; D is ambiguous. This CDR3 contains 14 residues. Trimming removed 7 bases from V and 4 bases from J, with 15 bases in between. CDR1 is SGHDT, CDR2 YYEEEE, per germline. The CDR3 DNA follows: TGTGCCAGCGGTCGAGCGTACCAATACAATGAGCAGTTCTTC. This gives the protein CASGRAYQYNEQFF.

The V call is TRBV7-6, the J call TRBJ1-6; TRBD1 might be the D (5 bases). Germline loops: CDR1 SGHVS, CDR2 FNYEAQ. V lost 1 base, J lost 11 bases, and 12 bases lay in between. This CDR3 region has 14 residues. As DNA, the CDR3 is TGTGCCAGCAGCTTAGAGGGGCGAGGGGCACCCCTCCACTTT. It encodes CASSLEGRGAPLHF.

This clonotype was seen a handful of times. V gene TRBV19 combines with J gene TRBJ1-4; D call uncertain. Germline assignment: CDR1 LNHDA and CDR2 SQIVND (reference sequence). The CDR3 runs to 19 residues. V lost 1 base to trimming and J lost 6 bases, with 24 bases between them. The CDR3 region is CASSIAYAGSRPVDEKLFF. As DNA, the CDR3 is TGTGCCAGTAGTATAGCGTACGCTGGCAGTAGGCCGGTGGATGAAAAACTGTTTTTT.

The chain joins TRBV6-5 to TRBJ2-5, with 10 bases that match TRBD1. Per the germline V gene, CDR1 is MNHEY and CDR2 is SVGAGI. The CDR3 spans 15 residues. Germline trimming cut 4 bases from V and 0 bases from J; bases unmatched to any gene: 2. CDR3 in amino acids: CASSLDRGYQETQYF. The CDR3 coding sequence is TGTGCCAGCAGTTTGGACAGGGGGTACCAAGAGACCCAGTACTTC.

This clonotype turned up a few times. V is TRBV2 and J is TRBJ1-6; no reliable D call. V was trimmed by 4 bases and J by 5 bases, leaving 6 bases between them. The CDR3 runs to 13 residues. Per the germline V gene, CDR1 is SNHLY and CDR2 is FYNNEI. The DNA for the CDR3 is TGTGCCAGCAGTGGACGGGATAATTCACCCCTCCACTTT. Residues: CASSGRDNSPLHF.

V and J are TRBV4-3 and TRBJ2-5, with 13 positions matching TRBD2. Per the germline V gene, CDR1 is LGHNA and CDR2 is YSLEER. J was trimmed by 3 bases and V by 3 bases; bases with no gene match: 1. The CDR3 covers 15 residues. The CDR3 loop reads CASSQGTSGKETQYF. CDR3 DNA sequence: TGCGCCAGCAGCCAGGGGACTAGCGGGAAAGAGACCCAGTACTTC.

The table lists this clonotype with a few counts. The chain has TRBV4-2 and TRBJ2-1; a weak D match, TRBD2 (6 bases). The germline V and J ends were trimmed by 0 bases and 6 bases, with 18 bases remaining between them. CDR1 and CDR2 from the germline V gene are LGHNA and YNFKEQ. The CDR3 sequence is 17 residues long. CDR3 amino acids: CASSQDFSGLRLNEQFF. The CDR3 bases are TGTGCCAGCAGCCAAGATTTTTCGGGACTCCGCCTCAATGAGCAGTTCTTC.

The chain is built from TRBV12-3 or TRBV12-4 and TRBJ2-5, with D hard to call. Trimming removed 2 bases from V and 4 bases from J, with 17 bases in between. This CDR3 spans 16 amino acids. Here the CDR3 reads CASSLILSSLGETQYF. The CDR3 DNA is TGTGCCAGCAGTTTAATCCTGTCCAGTTTAGGAGAGACCCAGTACTTC.